This T cell receptor beta chain was sequenced in a study of cytomegalovirus exposure and HLA in healthy donors. Across the study: In an earlier analysis, around 100 million unique TCR beta sequences were found from some 180 million T cells.

The germline gives CDR1 SEHNR, CDR2 FQNEAQ (reference sequence). The ends were cut back, 5 bases at V and 0 bases at J, with 23 bases in the middle. This CDR3 has 19 amino acids. 13 Jbeta primers and 60 Vbeta primers were used for the PCR. Clones were sequenced by immunoSEQ multiplex PCR, and TCRdb holds only the in-frame ones, with some missing. The sample lists some 96,000 clones, roughly 76% occurring once. Study-wide findings and caveats: Excluded were some V segments that proved indistinguishable, including TRBV6-2 and TRBV6-3. Under in vitro conditions, a few CMV-associated chains were confirmed as specific for CMV antigens.

Note on this clone: Its matching antigen is unknown.

What was sequenced was PBMCs. This TCR derives from a woman aged 55-69 years in good health and CMV-seropositive. This chain connects TRBV7-9 to TRBJ2-1, with D possibly TRBD2 on 6 matching bases. The CDR3 spells CASSPRRGGAPTSYNEQFF. The CDR3 nucleotides are TGTGCCAGCAGCCCTCGACGGGGAGGAGCCCCCACCTCCTACAATGAGCAGTTCTTC.